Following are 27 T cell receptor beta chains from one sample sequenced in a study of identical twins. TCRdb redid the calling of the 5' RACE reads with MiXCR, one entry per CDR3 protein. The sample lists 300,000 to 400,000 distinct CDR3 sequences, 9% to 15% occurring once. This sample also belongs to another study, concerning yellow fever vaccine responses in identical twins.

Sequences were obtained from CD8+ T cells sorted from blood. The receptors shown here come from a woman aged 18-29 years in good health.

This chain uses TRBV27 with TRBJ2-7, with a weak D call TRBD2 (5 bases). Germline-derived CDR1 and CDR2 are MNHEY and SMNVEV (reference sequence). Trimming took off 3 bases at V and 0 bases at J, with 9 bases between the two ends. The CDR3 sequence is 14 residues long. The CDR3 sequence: CASSFSRGSYEQYV. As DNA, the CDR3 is TGTGCCAGCAGTTTTTCTCGGGGCTCCTACGAGCAGTACGTC.

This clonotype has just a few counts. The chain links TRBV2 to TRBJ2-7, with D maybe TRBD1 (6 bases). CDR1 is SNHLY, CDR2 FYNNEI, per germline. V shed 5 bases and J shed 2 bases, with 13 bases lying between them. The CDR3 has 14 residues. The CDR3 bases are TGTGCCAGCAGTTCCCTGGGACAAACCTACGAGCAGTACTTC. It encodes CASSSLGQTYEQYF.

In DNA form, the CDR3 reads TGTGCCAGCAGCTTCTCCGCGCGGTCTAGCACAGATACGCAGTATTTT. It specifies CASSFSARSSTDTQYF. V and J are TRBV11-2 and TRBJ2-3; D gene unclear. This CDR3 has 16 residues. Germline assignment: CDR1 SGHAT and CDR2 FQNNGV. With 3 bases removed from V and 0 bases from J, the gap between germline ends came to 13 bases.

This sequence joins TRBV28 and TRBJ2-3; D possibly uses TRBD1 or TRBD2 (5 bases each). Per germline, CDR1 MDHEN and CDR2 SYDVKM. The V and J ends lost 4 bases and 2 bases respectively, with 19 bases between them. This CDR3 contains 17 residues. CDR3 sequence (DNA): TGTGCCAGCAGTTCGACACGGGGCGAATCCCTCACAGATACGCAGTATTTT. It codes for CASSSTRGESLTDTQYF.

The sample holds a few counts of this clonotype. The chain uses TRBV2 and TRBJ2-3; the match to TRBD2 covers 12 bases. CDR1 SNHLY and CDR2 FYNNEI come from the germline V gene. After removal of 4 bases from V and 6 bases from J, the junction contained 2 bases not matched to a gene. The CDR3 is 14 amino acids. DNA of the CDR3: TGTGCCAGCAGTGGGGGGACTAGCGGGGATACGCAGTATTTT. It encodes CASSGGTSGDTQYF.

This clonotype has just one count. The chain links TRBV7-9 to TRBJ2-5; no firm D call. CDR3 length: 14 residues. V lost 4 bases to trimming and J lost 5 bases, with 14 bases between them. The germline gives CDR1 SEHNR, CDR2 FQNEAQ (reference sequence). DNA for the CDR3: TGTGCCAGCAGCTCCCGGACGGCCCCCGAGACCCAGTACTTC. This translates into CASSSRTAPETQYF.

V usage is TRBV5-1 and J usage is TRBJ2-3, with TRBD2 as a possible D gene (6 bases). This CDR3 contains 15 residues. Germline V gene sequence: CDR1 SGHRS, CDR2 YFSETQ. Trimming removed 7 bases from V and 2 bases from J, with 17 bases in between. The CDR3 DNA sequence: TGCGCCAGCTCCCCTAGGGAGGTTGCCACAGATACGCAGTATTTT. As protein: CASSPREVATDTQYF. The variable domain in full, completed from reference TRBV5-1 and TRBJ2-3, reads KAGVTQTPRYLIKTRGQQVTLSCSPISGHRSVSWYQQTPGQGLQFLFEYFSETQRNKGNFPGRFSGRQFSNSRSEMNVSTLELGDSALYLCASSPREVATDTQYFGPGTRLTVL.

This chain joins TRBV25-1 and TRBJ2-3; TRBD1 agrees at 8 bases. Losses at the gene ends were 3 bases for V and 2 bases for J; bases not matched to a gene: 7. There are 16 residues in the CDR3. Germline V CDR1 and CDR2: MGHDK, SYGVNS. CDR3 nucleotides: TGTGCCAGCAGTGATATGAGGGACAGGCTCACAGATACGCAGTATTTT. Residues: CASSDMRDRLTDTQYF.

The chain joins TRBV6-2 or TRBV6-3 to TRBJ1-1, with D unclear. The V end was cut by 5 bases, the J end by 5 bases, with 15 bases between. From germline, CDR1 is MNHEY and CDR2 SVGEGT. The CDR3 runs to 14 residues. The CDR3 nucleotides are TGTGCCAGCAGTGAGACTGCAAGAGGGACTGAAGCTTTCTTT. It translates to CASSETARGTEAFF.

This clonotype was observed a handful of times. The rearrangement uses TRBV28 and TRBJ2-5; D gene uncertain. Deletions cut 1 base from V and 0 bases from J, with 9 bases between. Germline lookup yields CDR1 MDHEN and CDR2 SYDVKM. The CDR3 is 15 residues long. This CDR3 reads CASSLYPRYQETQYF. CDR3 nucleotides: TGTGCCAGCAGTTTATATCCCCGATACCAAGAGACCCAGTACTTC.

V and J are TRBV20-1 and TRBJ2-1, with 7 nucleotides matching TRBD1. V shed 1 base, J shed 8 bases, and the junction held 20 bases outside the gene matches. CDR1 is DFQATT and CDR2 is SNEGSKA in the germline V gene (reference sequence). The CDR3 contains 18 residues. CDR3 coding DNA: TGCAGTGCTAGAGTCAGAACCGCACAGGGGAGCGGAGTCTATGAGCAGTTCTTC. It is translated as CSARVRTAQGSGVYEQFF.

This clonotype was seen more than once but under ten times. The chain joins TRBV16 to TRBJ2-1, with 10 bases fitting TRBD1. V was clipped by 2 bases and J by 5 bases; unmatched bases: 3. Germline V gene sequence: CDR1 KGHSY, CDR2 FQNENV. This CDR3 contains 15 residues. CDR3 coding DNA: TGTGCCAGCAGCCAAAGGACAGGGGGGGACAATGAGCAGTTCTTC. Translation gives CASSQRTGGDNEQFF.

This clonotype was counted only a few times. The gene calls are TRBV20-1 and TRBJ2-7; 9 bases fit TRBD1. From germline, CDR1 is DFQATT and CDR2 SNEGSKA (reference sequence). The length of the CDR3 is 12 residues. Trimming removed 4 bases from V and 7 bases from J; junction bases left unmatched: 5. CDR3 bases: TGCAGTGCTACCACAGGGGGCGTTGAGCAGTACTTC. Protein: CSATTGGVEQYF.

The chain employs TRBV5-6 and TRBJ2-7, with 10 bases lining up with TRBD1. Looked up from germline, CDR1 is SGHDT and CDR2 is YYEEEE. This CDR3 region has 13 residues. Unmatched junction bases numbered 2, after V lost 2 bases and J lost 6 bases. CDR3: CASSFGTGAEQYV. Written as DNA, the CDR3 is TGTGCCAGCAGCTTCGGGACAGGGGCCGAGCAGTACGTC.

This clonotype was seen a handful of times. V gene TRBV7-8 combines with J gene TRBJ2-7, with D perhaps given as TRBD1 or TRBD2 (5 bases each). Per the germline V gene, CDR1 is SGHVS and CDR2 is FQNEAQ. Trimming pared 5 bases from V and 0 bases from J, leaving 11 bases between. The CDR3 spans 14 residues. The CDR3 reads CASSPGTDSYEQYF. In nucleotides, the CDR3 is TGTGCCAGCAGCCCCGGGACGGACTCCTACGAGCAGTACTTC.

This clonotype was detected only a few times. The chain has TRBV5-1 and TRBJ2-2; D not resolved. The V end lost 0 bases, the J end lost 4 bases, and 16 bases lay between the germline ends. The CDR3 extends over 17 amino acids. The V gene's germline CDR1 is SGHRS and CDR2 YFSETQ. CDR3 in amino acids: CASSLEGLPRPTGELFF. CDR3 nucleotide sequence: TGCGCCAGCAGCTTGGAGGGTCTACCGAGGCCCACCGGGGAGCTGTTTTTT.

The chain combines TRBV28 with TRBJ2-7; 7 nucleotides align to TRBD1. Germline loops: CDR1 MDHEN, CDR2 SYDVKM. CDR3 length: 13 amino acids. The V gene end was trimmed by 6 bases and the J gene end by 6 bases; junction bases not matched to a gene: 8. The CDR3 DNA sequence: TGTGCCAGCAGCTATTCGACAGGGACCGAGCAGTACGTC. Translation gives CASSYSTGTEQYV.

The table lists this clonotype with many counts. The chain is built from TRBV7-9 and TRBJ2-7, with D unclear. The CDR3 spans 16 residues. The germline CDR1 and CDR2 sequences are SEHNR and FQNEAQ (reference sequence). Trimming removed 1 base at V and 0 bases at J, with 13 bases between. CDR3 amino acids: CASSLGVGGPSYEQYF. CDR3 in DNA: TGTGCCAGCAGCTTAGGGGTGGGTGGTCCCTCCTACGAGCAGTACTTC.

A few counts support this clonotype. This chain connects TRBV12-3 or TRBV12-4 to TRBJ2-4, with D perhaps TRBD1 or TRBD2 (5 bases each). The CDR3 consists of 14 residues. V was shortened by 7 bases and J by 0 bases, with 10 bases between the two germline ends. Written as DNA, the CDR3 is TGTGCCAGCACCGGGACGGTAGCCAAAAACATTCAGTACTTC. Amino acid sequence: CASTGTVAKNIQYF.

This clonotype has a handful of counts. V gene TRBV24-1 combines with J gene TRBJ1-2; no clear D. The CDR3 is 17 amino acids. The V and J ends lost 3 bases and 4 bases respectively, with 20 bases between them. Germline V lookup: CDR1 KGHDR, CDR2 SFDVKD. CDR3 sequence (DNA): TGTGCCACCAGTGATCCCCAACGACCCTTCGACCCCTATGGCTACACCTTC. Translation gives CATSDPQRPFDPYGYTF.

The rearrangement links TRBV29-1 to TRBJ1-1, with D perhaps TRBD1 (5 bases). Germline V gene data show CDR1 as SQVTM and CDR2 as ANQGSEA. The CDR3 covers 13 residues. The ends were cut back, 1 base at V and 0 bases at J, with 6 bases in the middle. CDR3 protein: CSVEGGLNTEAFF. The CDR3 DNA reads TGCAGCGTTGAAGGGGGACTGAACACTGAAGCTTTCTTT.

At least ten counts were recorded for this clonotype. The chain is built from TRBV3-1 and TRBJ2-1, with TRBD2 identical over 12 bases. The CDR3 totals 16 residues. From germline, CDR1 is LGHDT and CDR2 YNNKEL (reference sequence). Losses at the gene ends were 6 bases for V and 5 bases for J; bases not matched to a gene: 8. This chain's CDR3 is CASSLLTSGRNNEQFF. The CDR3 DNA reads TGTGCCAGCAGTCTGCTGACTAGCGGGAGAAACAATGAGCAGTTCTTC.

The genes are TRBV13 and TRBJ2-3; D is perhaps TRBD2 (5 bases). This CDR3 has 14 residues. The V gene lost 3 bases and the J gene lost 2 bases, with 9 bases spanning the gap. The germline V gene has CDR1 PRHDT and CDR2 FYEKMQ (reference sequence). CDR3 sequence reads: CASSFPGDTDTQYF. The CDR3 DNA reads TGTGCCAGCAGCTTCCCCGGGGACACAGATACGCAGTATTTT. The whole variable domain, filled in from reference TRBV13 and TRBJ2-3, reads AAGVIQSPRHLIKEKRETATLKCYPIPRHDTVYWYQQGPGQDPQFLISFYEKMQSDKGSIPDRFSAQQFSDYHSELNMSSLELGDSALYFCASSFPGDTDTQYFGPGTRLTVL.

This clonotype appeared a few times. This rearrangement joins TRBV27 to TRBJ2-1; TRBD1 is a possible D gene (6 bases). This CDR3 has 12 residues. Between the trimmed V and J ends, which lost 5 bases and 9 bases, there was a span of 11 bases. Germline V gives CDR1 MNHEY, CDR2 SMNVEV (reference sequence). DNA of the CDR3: TGTGCCAGCAGTCTTACAGGGTCTGAGCAGTTCTTC. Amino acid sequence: CASSLTGSEQFF.

The CDR3 protein is CASSFRLEETQYF. CDR3 bases: TGTGCCAGCAGCTTTAGACTAGAGGAGACCCAGTACTTC. The chain uses TRBV7-6 and TRBJ2-5; tentative D call: TRBD2 (6 bases). The CDR3 sequence is 13 residues long. The V gene lost 3 bases and the J gene lost 5 bases, with 10 bases spanning the gap. Germline V gene data show CDR1 as SGHVS and CDR2 as FNYEAQ.

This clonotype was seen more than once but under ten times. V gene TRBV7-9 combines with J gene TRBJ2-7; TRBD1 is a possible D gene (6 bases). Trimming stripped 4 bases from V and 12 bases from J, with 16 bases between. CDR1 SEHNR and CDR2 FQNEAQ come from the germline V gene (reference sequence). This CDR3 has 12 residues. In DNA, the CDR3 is TGTGCCAGCAGCTCACCTCTACAGGGTGTGTACGTC. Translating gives CASSSPLQGVYV.

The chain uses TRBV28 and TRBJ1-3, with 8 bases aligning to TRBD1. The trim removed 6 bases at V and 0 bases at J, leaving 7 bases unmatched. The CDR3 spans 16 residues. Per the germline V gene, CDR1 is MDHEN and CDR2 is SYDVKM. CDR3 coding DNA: TGTGCCAGCAGCCTGGACAGGGCCCTCTCTGGAAACACCATATATTTT. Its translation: CASSLDRALSGNTIYF.